This T cell receptor (beta chain) was sequenced during a study of CD8 T cells in ankylosing spondylitis (dated by TCRdb to the late 2010s). For the wider study: To find TCR variants linked to disease, the study profiled T cell receptor beta repertoires in ankylosing spondylitis patients and healthy donors. The full study cohort was made up of 25 to 30 ankylosing spondylitis patients and over 90 healthy donors. Peripheral blood samples were taken, and synovial fluid was additionally collected from ankylosing spondylitis patients.

Instrument used: Illumina HiSeq 2500. Quantitative 5'-RACE with molecular barcodes was the method used to prepare the TCR beta libraries. Under the source paper's analysis protocol: Disease-linked TCR variants were identified with a new computational method built on a probabilistic model of VDJ rearrangement. TCRdb took the public reads, trimmed them with fastp at Q25, ran MiXCR for clone calling and kept in-frame beta chains. Each CDR3 protein gets just one entry, which takes the most common genes and DNA from the rows behind it. In this record, the V and J calls reflect TCRdb's handling and not the investigators' own analysis. The sample yields roughly 450,000 distinct CDR3 sequences; roughly a quarter were counted once. Of the sample, about 0.89% falls within the top ten clones. The full study reports these points: According to the report, matched synovial fluid samples from ankylosing spondylitis patients were significantly enriched for the disease-linked clones. A TCR beta motif of several highly homologous amino acid variants appeared characteristic of blood from ankylosing spondylitis patients. Some motif variants had previously been reported in the synovial fluid and blood of reactive arthritis patients, which suggests shared mechanisms of disease initiation. The disease-linked clones had a CD8+ phenotype and were found at relatively low frequencies in peripheral blood.

The CDR3 starts with the cysteine, ends with the phenylalanine, and has 14 residues. The kept DNA is CDR3 alone, 42 bases in frame from the first base. V lost 0 bases and J lost 2 bases; the stretch between them is 7 bases long. According to the germline V gene, CDR1 reads MGHRA and CDR2 reads YSYEKL. This clonotype has only a few counts. Which antigen it targets is not known. Base qualities are missing; no much larger clone stands one base away. The TCR comes from a male donor with ankylosing spondylitis. The sequencing input was blood, either unsorted or a sorted T cell fraction (not recorded which). In this chain, TRBV4-1 is recombined with TRBJ1-1; the D gene is perhaps TRBD1, from 5 matching bases. DNA sequence: TGCGCCAGCAGCCAAGAAGGGGATAACACTGAAGCTTTCTTT. Its amino acids are CASSQEGDNTEAFF.